Shown below are 17 T cell receptor beta chains from a single sample sequenced in a study of regulatory T cells in long-lasting Graves disease (dated by TCRdb to the early 2020s). Explained via the paper, the time point label denotes: newly diagnosed GD, antithyroid drugs for less than 3 months. RNA was extracted from PBMCs in TRIzol for both TCR sequencing and RNA sequencing. The library was built by means of multiplex PCR. Sequencing used an Illumina HiSeq 4000. TCR beta libraries were built with iRepertoire HTBI primers and Arm-PCR amplification of CDR3 regions. TCRdb reanalyzed the raw reads on its own, using fastp at Q25 for trimming and MiXCR for clone calling, and kept in-frame beta chains. Under each unique CDR3 protein, matching rows form one entry showing the most common genes and DNA. This sample gives approximately 400,000 distinct CDR3 sequences in total; about 15% of them show up just once. The biggest ten clones account for 16% of the sample.

The sample also formed part of further work on T cells in Graves' hyperthyroidism and ophthalmopathy.

Sequencing used peripheral blood mononuclear cells (PBMCs), obtained at new diagnosis, from a patient treated with antithyroid drugs. All receptors derive from a woman in her 30s with Graves disease. Donor details come from another sample of the same person, matched by shared clones.

This clonotype has just a few counts. The CDR3 DNA sequence: TGTGCCAGCAGAACCCTAGCGGGAGGGCTCACCGGGGAGCTGTTTTTT. It encodes CASRTLAGGLTGELFF. The genes are TRBV6-1 and TRBJ2-2; 12 bases are shared with TRBD2. The V segment lost 6 bases and the J segment 4 bases; nucleotides outside the gene matches: 6. Germline-derived CDR1 and CDR2 are MNHNS and SASEGT. The length of the CDR3 is 16 residues.

The chain carries TRBV10-3 and TRBJ1-2; 7 nucleotides line up with TRBD1. V trimming: 4 bases; J trimming: 4 bases; junction bases outside the gene matches: 6. Germline V gene lookup returns CDR1 ENHRY and CDR2 SYGVKD. CDR3 length: 14 residues. CDR3 nucleotide sequence: TGTGCCATCAGTGCCGGGGGACAGCTCTATGGCTACACCTTC. Residues: CAISAGGQLYGYTF.

This clonotype showed up many times. V gene TRBV14 combines with J gene TRBJ2-1, with D possibly called TRBD1 or TRBD2 (5 bases each). Trimming removed 3 bases at V and 5 bases at J, with 11 bases between. Germline CDR1 SGHDN, CDR2 FVKESK. The CDR3 has 14 amino acids. CDR3 amino acids: CASSHRDHHNEQFF. CDR3 DNA sequence: TGTGCCAGCAGCCATCGGGACCACCACAATGAGCAGTTCTTC.

This clonotype was counted a few times. The rearrangement joins TRBV9 to TRBJ2-5; TRBD1 is a possible D gene (5 bases). The CDR3 totals 14 residues. CDR1 and CDR2 (germline): SGDLS, YYNGEE. V was cut by 6 bases and J by 1 base, with 13 bases left in between. In DNA, the CDR3 is TGTGCCAGCACCCCCTCCCAGGGCCAAGAGACCCAGTACTTC. Protein: CASTPSQGQETQYF.

Only a few counts were recorded for this clonotype. The rearrangement joins TRBV20-1 to TRBJ1-3; D not resolved. CDR3 size: 11 residues. Germline CDR1 is DFQATT and CDR2 is SNEGSKA (reference sequence). Between the trimmed V and J ends, which lost 2 bases and 7 bases, there was a span of 6 bases. CDR3 in amino acids: CSARSANTIYF. The DNA of the CDR3 is TGCAGTGCTAGAAGCGCGAACACCATATATTTT.

This clonotype was recorded many times. The gene calls are TRBV28 and TRBJ2-5; 7 bases map to TRBD2. J gave up 4 bases and V 5 bases, and 16 bases lay outside the gene matches. The germline V gene has CDR1 MDHEN and CDR2 SYDVKM. This CDR3 has 17 amino acids. CDR3: CASSPLGGGRAAETQYF. DNA for the CDR3: TGTGCCAGCAGTCCCCTGGGGGGGGGGAGGGCCGCAGAGACCCAGTACTTC.

This clonotype was counted between two and nine times. A read error is possible here, since a much larger clone lies one base away. The V call is TRBV28, the J call TRBJ2-1; TRBD1 matches 10 bases. The CDR3 sequence is 16 residues long. Germline CDR1 and CDR2: MDHEN and SYDVKM. This CDR3 reads CASGLMIRQGAVEQFF. The CDR3 DNA follows: TGTGCCAGCGGTTTAATGATCCGACAGGGGGCCGTTGAGCAGTTCTTC.

This clonotype was counted ten times or more. The V gene is TRBV5-1, the J gene TRBJ2-5; D gene unclear. The V gene lost 0 bases and the J gene lost 1 base, with 10 bases spanning the gap. The CDR3 is 15 amino acids. The germline V gene encodes CDR1 SGHRS and CDR2 YFSETQ. CDR3 loop: CASSLAARSQETQYF. The CDR3 DNA sequence: TGCGCCAGCAGCTTGGCCGCTAGAAGCCAAGAGACCCAGTACTTC.

V usage is TRBV6-5 and J usage is TRBJ2-3; D gene uncertain. The CDR3 has 14 amino acids. Deletions cut 4 bases from V and 2 bases from J, with 10 bases between. Germline V gene data show CDR1 as MNHEY and CDR2 as SVGAGI. The CDR3 bases are TGTGCCAGCAGTTCGGTACCTTACACAGATACGCAGTATTTT. It yields the protein CASSSVPYTDTQYF.

This clonotype has a count of ten or more. V gene TRBV2 combines with J gene TRBJ2-3; D is undetermined. The CDR3 has 14 residues. The V end was cut by 7 bases, the J end by 1 base, with 12 bases between. Germline CDR1 SNHLY, CDR2 FYNNEI. CDR3 nucleotides: TGTGCCAGCACTTTCGGTCAGCGCACAGATACGCAGTATTTT. Translated, it gives CASTFGQRTDTQYF.

This clonotype was counted between two and nine times. The V and J genes are TRBV4-1 and TRBJ2-7, with D hard to call. The ends were cut back, 1 base at V and 3 bases at J, with 13 bases in the middle. This CDR3 is built from 15 residues. Germline values: CDR1 MGHRA, CDR2 YSYEKL. The DNA of the CDR3 is TGCGCCAGCAGCCAAGTAAGGCAGAATGGCTACGAGCAGTACTTC. This encodes CASSQVRQNGYEQYF.

The genes are TRBV6-4 and TRBJ2-5, with D possibly being TRBD2 (5 bases). Germline V CDR1 and CDR2: MRHNA, SNTAGT. The CDR3 is 13 residues long. The ends were cut back, 3 bases at V and 7 bases at J, with 12 bases in the middle. The CDR3 region has the DNA TGTGCCAGCAGTGAGGAGGCCAGTGGGACCCAGTACTTC. Translated: CASSEEASGTQYF.

This clonotype was seen at least ten times. Sequence at one end of the junction differs from germline and may be a read error. The V gene is TRBV20-1, the J gene TRBJ2-3, with TRBD1 as a possible D gene (5 bases). This CDR3 spans 13 amino acids. Germline assignment: CDR1 DFQATT and CDR2 SNEGSKA (reference sequence). The CDR3 here is CSARQGQTVTQYF. In DNA, the CDR3 is TGCAGTGCTAGGCAGGGCCAGACAGTTACGCAGTATTTT.

This clonotype has ten or more counts. V gene TRBV20-1 combines with J gene TRBJ1-5; D unclear. Germline CDR1 reads DFQATT; CDR2 reads SNEGSKA (reference sequence). Trimming shortened V by 5 bases and J by 4 bases, and 21 bases separated the two germline ends. CDR3 length: 16 residues. The DNA of the CDR3 is TGCAGTGCTCTCCCCCCGGCGAGGGCCTCGAATCAGCCCCAGCATTTT. This gives the protein CSALPPARASNQPQHF.

This clonotype was picked up many times. The chain links TRBV5-1 to TRBJ2-7; 8 nucleotides agree with TRBD1. J gave up 3 bases and V 4 bases, and 6 bases lay outside the gene matches. Germline lookup yields CDR1 SGHRS and CDR2 YFSETQ. This CDR3 is built from 14 residues. The CDR3, as DNA: TGCGCCAGCAGCCCAACGGACAGGGTCTACGAGCAGTACTTC. Its protein is CASSPTDRVYEQYF.

This clonotype was observed a few times. The chain carries TRBV12-3 or TRBV12-4 and TRBJ1-2; D is uncertain. V gave up 5 bases and J gave up 0 bases, with 16 bases separating them. This CDR3 contains 16 residues. This CDR3 is CASSPPGTPTNYGYTF. For the CDR3, the DNA is TGTGCCAGCAGTCCCCCCGGCACACCTACTAACTATGGCTACACCTTC.

This clonotype was recorded a few times. The genes are TRBV10-3 and TRBJ2-1, with unresolved D. The V and J ends lost 10 bases and 8 bases respectively, with 9 bases between them. Germline loops: CDR1 ENHRY, CDR2 SYGVKD. The CDR3 has 10 amino acids. DNA of the CDR3: TGTGCCACCGGTTGGGATGAGCAGTTCTTC. Translating gives CATGWDEQFF.